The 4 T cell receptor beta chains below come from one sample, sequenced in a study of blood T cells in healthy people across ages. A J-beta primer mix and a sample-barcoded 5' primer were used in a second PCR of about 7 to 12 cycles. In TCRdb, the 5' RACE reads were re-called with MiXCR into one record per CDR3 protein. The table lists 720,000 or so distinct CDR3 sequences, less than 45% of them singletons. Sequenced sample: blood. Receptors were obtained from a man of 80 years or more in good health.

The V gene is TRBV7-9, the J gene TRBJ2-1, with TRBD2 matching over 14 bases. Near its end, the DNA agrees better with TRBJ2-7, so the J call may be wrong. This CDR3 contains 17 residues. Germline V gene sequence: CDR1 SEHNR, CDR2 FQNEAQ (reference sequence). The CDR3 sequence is CASSPGTSGRSYNEQYF. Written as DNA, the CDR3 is TGTGCCAGCAGCCCCGGGACTAGCGGGAGATCGTACAATGAGCAGTACTTC.

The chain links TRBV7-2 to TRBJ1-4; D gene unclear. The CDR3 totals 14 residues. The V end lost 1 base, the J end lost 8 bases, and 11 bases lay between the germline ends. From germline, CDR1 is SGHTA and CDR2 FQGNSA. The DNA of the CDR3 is TGTGCCAGCAGCTTAGTGTACGGAAACGAAAAACTGTTTTTT. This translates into CASSLVYGNEKLFF.

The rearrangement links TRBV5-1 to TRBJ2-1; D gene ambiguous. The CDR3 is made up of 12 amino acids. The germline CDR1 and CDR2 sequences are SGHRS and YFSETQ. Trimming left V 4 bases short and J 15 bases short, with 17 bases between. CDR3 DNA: TGCGCCAGCAGCCTACTCCGTGGTGCTTGGTTCTTC. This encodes CASSLLRGAWFF.

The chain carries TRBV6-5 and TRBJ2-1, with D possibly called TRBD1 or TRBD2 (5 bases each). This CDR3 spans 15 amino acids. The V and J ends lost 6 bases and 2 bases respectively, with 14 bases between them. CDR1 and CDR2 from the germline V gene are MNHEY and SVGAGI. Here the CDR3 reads CASSPGRKPYNEQFF. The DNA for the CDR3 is TGTGCCAGCAGCCCGGGACGAAAGCCCTACAATGAGCAGTTCTTC.